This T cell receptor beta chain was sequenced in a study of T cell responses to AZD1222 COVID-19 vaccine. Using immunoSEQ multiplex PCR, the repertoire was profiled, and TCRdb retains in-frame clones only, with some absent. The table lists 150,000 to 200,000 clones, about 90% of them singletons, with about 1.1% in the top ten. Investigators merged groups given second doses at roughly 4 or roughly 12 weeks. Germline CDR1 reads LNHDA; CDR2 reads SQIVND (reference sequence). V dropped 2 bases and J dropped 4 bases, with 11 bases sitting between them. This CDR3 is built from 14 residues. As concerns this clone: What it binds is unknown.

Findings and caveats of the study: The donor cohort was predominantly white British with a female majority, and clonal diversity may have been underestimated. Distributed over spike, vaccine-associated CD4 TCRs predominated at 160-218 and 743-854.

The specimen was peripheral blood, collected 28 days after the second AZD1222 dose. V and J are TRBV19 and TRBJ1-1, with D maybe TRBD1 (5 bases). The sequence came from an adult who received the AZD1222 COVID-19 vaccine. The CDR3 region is CASSIRREITEAFF. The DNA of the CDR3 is TGTGCCAGTAGTATACGCAGGGAGATCACTGAAGCTTTCTTT.